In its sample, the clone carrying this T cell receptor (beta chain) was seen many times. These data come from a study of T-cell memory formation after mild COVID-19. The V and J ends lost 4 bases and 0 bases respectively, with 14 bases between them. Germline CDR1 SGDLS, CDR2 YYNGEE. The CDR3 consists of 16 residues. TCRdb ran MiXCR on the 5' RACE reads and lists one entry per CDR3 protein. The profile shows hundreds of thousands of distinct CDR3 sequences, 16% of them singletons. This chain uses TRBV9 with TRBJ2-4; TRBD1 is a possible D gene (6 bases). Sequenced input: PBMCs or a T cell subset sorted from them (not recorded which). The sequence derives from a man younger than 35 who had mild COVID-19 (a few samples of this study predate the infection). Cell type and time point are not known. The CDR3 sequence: CASSSMTGLAKNIQYF. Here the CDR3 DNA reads TGTGCCAGCAGCTCTATGACAGGACTAGCCAAAAACATTCAGTACTTC.